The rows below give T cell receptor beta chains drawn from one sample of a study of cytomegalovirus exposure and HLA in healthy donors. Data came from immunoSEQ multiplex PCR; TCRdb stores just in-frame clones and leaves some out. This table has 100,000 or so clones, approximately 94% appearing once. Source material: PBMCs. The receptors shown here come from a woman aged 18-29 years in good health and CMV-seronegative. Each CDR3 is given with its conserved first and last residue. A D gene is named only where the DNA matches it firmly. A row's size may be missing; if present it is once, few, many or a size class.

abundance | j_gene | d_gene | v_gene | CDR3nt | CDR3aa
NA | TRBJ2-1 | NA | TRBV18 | TGTGCCAGCTCACCACCTGGGTCGACAGGACCCAAAGGTTCCTACAATGAGCAGTTCTTC | CASSPPGSTGPKGSYNEQFF
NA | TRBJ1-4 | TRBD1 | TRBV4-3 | TGCGCCAGCAGCCAAGGCCCACAGGGGACTAATGAAAAACTGTTTTTT | CASSQGPQGTNEKLFF
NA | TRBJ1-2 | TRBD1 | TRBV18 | TGTGCCAGCTCACCTCTAGCGGGACAGGGGTTACGAGGCGGCTACACCTTC | CASSPLAGQGLRGGYTF
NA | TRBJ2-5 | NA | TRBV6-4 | TGTGCCAGCAGTGAATCCGAGGGGGACCAAGAGACCCAGTACTTC | CASSESEGDQETQYF
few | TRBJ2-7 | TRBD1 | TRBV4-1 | TGCGCCAGCAGCCTGAATGGGGACAGGGCTGAAGAGCAGTACTTC | CASSLNGDRAEEQYF
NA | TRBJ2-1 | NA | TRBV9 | TGTGCCAGCAGCCAGGTAGAGGGGGCCTACAATGAGCAGTTCTTC | CASSQVEGAYNEQFF
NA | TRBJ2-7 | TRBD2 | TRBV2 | TGTGCCAGCAGTGTCACGGGGGGGCACTACGAGCAGTACTTC | CASSVTGGHYEQYF
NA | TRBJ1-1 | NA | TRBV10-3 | TGTGCCGCCGACCGGGGGGCGCGTACTGAAGCTTTCTTT | CAADRGARTEAFF
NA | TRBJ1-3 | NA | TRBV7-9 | TGTGCCAGCAGCGAGCAGGGAATCTCTGGAAACACCATATATTTT | CASSEQGISGNTIYF
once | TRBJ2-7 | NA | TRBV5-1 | TGCGCCAGCAGCTTGGATCCAGCGCGCAGCTACGAGCAGTACTTC | CASSLDPARSYEQYF
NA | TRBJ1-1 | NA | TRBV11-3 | TGTGCCAGCAGCTTTAGTCGAGAAGCTTTCTTT | CASSFSREAFF
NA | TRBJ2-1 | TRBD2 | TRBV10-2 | TGCGCCAGCAGTGAAACGGGAGGGTACAATGAGCAGTTCTTC | CASSETGGYNEQFF
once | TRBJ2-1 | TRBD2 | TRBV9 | TGTGCCAGCAGCACAGCTAGCGGGAGCGCCTACAATGAGCAGTTCTTC | CASSTASGSAYNEQFF
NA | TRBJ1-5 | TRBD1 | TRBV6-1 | TGTGCCAGCAGTGATCTACAGGGGCTCAATCAGCCCCAGCATTTT | CASSDLQGLNQPQHF
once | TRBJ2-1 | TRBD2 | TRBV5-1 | TGCGCCAGCACCCCGACTAGCTCCAATGAGCAGTTCTTC | CASTPTSSNEQFF
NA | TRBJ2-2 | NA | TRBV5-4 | TGTGCCAGCAGCTTGGACAGGAACACCGGGGAGCTGTTTTTT | CASSLDRNTGELFF
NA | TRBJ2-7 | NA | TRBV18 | TGTGCCAGCTCACCTAACGGGAGATGGGACGAGCAGTACTTC | CASSPNGRWDEQYF
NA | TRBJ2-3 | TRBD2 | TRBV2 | TGTGCCAGGAACCGGGACGGACTAGCGGGAGCCGAGGCAGATACGCAGTATTTT | CARNRDGLAGAEADTQYF
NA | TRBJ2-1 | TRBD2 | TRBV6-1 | TGTGCCAGCAGTGGACGGGGGGAGGTAAAGGCTGAGCAGTTCTTC | CASSGRGEVKAEQFF
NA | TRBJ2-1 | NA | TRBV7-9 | TGTGCCAGCAGCTCGGAGGGACAGCAGCAGTTCTTC | CASSSEGQQQFF
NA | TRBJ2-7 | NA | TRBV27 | TGTGCCAGCAGTTGGGACACGTCCTACGAGCAGTACTTC | CASSWDTSYEQYF
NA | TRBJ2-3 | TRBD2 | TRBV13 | TGTGCCAGCAGCCCTCAGCGGGGGGGAACAGATACGCAGTATTTT | CASSPQRGGTDTQYF
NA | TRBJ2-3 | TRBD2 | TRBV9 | TGTGCCAGCAGCATAGATAGCGGGGGATCCACAGATACGCAGTATTTT | CASSIDSGGSTDTQYF
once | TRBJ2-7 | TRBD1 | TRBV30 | TGTGCCTGGAGTGTACACGGGACAGATCATCGGGAGCAGTACTTC | CAWSVHGTDHREQYF
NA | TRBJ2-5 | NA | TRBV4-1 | TGCGCCAGCAGCCAATATCCAGGGAGGCAAGAGACCCAGTACTTC | CASSQYPGRQETQYF
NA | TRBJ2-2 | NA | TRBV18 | TGTGCCAGCTCACCTGAACAGGACGGAACCGGGGAGCTGTTTTTT | CASSPEQDGTGELFF
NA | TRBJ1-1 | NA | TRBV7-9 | TGTGCCACCCGACCGGTGACGGGAAACATGAACACTGAAGCTTTCTTT | CATRPVTGNMNTEAFF
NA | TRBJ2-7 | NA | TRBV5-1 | TGCCCCTGGACAGTCTACGAGCAGTACTTC | CPWTVYEQYF
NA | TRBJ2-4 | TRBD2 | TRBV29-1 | TGCAGCGTTGAGCGGGGGGTAGAAAACATTCAGTACTTC | CSVERGVENIQYF
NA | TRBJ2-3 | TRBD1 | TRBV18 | TGTGCCAGCTCACCACGGACAGGCAGCACAGATACGCAGTATTTT | CASSPRTGSTDTQYF
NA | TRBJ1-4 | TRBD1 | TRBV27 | TGTGCCAGCCAAACCTCGGACAGGGTGGGCGAAAAACTGTTTTTT | CASQTSDRVGEKLFF
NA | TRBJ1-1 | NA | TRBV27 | TGTGCCAGCAGTTTATGGTTGAGCACTGAAGCTTTCTTT | CASSLWLSTEAFF
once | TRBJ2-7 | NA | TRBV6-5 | TGTGCCAGCAGTTACTACCGGAGCTCCTACGAGCAGTACTTC | CASSYYRSSYEQYF
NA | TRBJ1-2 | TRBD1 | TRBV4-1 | TGCGCCAGCAGCCCAAACCTGGACAGGGGGCGAATCTATGGCTACACCTTC | CASSPNLDRGRIYGYTF
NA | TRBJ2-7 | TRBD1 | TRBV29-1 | TGCAGCGCCAGGGCAGGGGGCTCCTACGAGCAGTACTTC | CSARAGGSYEQYF
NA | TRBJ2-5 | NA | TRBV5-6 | TGTGCCAGCAGCTTAGGTGGGCTCCAAGAGACCCAGTACTTC | CASSLGGLQETQYF
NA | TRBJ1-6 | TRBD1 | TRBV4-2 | TGTGCCAGCAGTCCGGACAGGGGAGGGTCACCCCTCCACTTT | CASSPDRGGSPLHF
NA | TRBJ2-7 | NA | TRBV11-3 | TGTGCCAGCAGCTTAGCGTCAGGGAAAACCTACGAGCAGTACTTC | CASSLASGKTYEQYF
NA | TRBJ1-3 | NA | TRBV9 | TGTGCCAGCAGCGTATCACTCACTGGAAACACCATATATTTT | CASSVSLTGNTIYF
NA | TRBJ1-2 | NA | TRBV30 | TGTGCCTGGAGTTTCACGGGGAACTATGGCTACACCTTC | CAWSFTGNYGYTF
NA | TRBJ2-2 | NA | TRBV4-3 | TGCGCCAGCAGCCAAGAGTTCAGGGCCGGGGAGCTGTTTTTT | CASSQEFRAGELFF
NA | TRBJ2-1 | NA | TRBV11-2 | TGTGCCAGCAGCTTAGATCAGGGGGGTGAGCAGTTCTTC | CASSLDQGGEQFF
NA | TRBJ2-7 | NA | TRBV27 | TGTGCCAGCAGTTCGAGGGACTCCTACGAGCAGTACTTC | CASSSRDSYEQYF
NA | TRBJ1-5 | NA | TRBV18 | TGTGCCAGCGGTTCGGGGGACCAGGGTCAGCCCCAGCATTTT | CASGSGDQGQPQHF
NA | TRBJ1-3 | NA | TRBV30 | TGTGCCTGGAGTACCCCGGACAGCCTTTTCTCTGGAAACACCATATATTTT | CAWSTPDSLFSGNTIYF
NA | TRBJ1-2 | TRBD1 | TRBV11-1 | TGTGCCAGCAGCGACAGGACAGGGGAAGGCTATGGCTACACCTTC | CASSDRTGEGYGYTF
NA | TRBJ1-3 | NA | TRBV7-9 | TGTGCCAGCAGCTCCGAAACAGCCTTCTCTGGAAACACCATATATTTT | CASSSETAFSGNTIYF
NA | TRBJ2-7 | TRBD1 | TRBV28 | TGTGCCAGCAGACCTCACAGGGGAAACTCCTACGAGCAGTACTTC | CASRPHRGNSYEQYF
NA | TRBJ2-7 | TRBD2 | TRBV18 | TGTGCCAGCTCACCAGGACTAGCGGGAAACAACGAGCAGTACTTC | CASSPGLAGNNEQYF
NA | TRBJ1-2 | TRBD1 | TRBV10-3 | TGTGCCATCGGGACAGCGAAGCACTATGGCTACACCTTC | CAIGTAKHYGYTF
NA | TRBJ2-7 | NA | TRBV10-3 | TGTGCCATCAGTGTTAAGGGGGACGGTGAGCAGTACTTC | CAISVKGDGEQYF
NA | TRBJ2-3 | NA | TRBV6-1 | TGTGCCAGTCTTTCCGATACAACAGATACGCAGTATTTT | CASLSDTTDTQYF
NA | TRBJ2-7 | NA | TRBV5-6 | TGTGCCAGCAGCTTGGTAGAGACCTACGAGCAGTACTTC | CASSLVETYEQYF
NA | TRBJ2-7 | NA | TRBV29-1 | TGCAGCGTTGGATTCAGTAATACCTACGAGCAGTACTTC | CSVGFSNTYEQYF
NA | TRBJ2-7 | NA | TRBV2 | TGTGCCAGCAGTCCACACAGGGGAGGATTTACGTACGAGCAGTACTTC | CASSPHRGGFTYEQYF
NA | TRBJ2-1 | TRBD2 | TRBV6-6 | TGTGCCAGCGGGAGGGATCACAATGAGCAGTTCTTC | CASGRDHNEQFF